These T cell receptor beta chains were read from a single sample in a study of a mutant IDH1 vaccine in newly diagnosed glioma. Only in-frame clones appear in the TCRdb table, and some are missing; sequencing was by immunoSEQ multiplex PCR. The profile shows around 82,000 clones, almost 85% of them singletons. This specimen consisted of PBMCs, obtained from a glioma patient treated with radiotherapy, temozolomide or both. Receptors were obtained from a man aged 35 to 55 with glioma. Some clones in this sample may be carry-over from other donors' samples. Each CDR3 is given with its conserved first and last residue. Fields, in order: clone size, J gene, D gene, V gene, CDR3 protein, CDR3 DNA. A D gene is named only where the DNA matches it firmly. Clone size is not always given. Where it is, it says once, few, many or a class for expanded clones.

clone size: -; J gene: TRBJ1-1; D gene: -; V gene: TRBV10-3; CDR3 protein: CAIRVGTEAFF; CDR3 DNA: TGTGCCATCAGGGTTGGCACTGAAGCTTTCTTT
clone size: once; J gene: TRBJ2-6; D gene: -; V gene: TRBV18; CDR3 protein: CASSPKGSGANVLTF; CDR3 DNA: TGTGCCAGCTCACCAAAGGGCTCTGGGGCCAACGTCCTGACTTTC
clone size: -; J gene: TRBJ1-1; D gene: -; V gene: TRBV29-1; CDR3 protein: CSVAALGAGAEAFF; CDR3 DNA: TGCAGCGTGGCGGCGCTAGGTGCGGGGGCTGAAGCTTTCTTT
clone size: -; J gene: TRBJ2-7; D gene: -; V gene: TRBV5-5; CDR3 protein: CASSSDRSQYF; CDR3 DNA: TGTGCCAGCAGCTCGGATAGGTCGCAGTACTTC
clone size: -; J gene: TRBJ1-6; D gene: -; V gene: TRBV11-2; CDR3 protein: CASSLLGGGDINSPLHF; CDR3 DNA: TGTGCCAGCAGCTTATTGGGGGGTGGTGACATAAATTCACCCCTCCACTTT
clone size: -; J gene: TRBJ2-2; D gene: TRBD1; V gene: TRBV30; CDR3 protein: CAWRRDRKAMNTGELFF; CDR3 DNA: TGTGCCTGGAGGAGGGACAGGAAAGCTATGAACACCGGGGAGCTGTTTTTT
clone size: -; J gene: TRBJ1-2; D gene: -; V gene: TRBV29-1; CDR3 protein: CSVEGRTNYGYTF; CDR3 DNA: TGCAGCGTCGAGGGGCGAACCAACTATGGCTACACCTTC
clone size: once; J gene: TRBJ1-1; D gene: -; V gene: TRBV10-1; CDR3 protein: CASSGGFNTEAFF; CDR3 DNA: TGCGCCAGCAGTGGGGGGTTCAACACTGAAGCTTTCTTT
clone size: -; J gene: TRBJ1-5; D gene: -; V gene: TRBV18; CDR3 protein: CASSATRTEEGSQHF; CDR3 DNA: TGTGCCAGCTCAGCGACACGGACGGAGGAGGGGTCCCAGCATTTT
clone size: -; J gene: TRBJ2-5; D gene: -; V gene: TRBV7-8; CDR3 protein: CASSSTLRTGRGETQYF; CDR3 DNA: TGTGCCAGCAGCTCTACCCTACGGACAGGGAGGGGAGAGACCCAGTACTTC
clone size: -; J gene: TRBJ2-6; D gene: -; V gene: TRBV30; CDR3 protein: CAWTGFLVGANVLTF; CDR3 DNA: TGTGCCTGGACAGGGTTTCTGGTCGGGGCCAACGTCCTGACTTTC
clone size: -; J gene: TRBJ1-2; D gene: -; V gene: TRBV6-1; CDR3 protein: CASRDWGRDYGYTF; CDR3 DNA: TGTGCCAGCAGAGATTGGGGTAGGGACTATGGCTACACCTTC
clone size: -; J gene: TRBJ2-7; D gene: TRBD1; V gene: TRBV5-6; CDR3 protein: CASSYTGGKSFPYEQYF; CDR3 DNA: TGTGCCAGCAGCTATACAGGGGGGAAGTCTTTCCCCTACGAGCAGTACTTC
clone size: -; J gene: TRBJ1-3; D gene: -; V gene: TRBV9; CDR3 protein: CASSVEGSGNTIYF; CDR3 DNA: TGTGCCAGCAGCGTAGAGGGCTCTGGAAACACCATATATTTT
clone size: -; J gene: TRBJ2-7; D gene: TRBD1; V gene: TRBV6-6; CDR3 protein: CASSLDRVKEQYF; CDR3 DNA: TGTGCCAGCAGCCTGGACAGGGTTAAAGAGCAGTACTTC
clone size: -; J gene: TRBJ2-3; D gene: -; V gene: TRBV9; CDR3 protein: CASSVLTSTDTQYF; CDR3 DNA: TGTGCCAGCAGCGTACTAACTAGCACAGATACGCAGTATTTT
clone size: -; J gene: TRBJ1-5; D gene: -; V gene: TRBV2; CDR3 protein: CATRQDNSNQPQHF; CDR3 DNA: TGTGCCACCCGACAGGATAATAGCAATCAGCCCCAGCATTTT
clone size: -; J gene: TRBJ1-2; D gene: TRBD1; V gene: TRBV5-1; CDR3 protein: CASRDGTGGAYGYTF; CDR3 DNA: TGCGCCAGCAGGGATGGGACAGGGGGCGCGTATGGCTACACCTTC
clone size: few; J gene: TRBJ2-1; D gene: -; V gene: TRBV6-6; CDR3 protein: CASSYHNEQFF; CDR3 DNA: TGTGCCAGCAGTTACCACAATGAGCAGTTCTTC
clone size: few; J gene: TRBJ2-3; D gene: TRBD2; V gene: TRBV5-1; CDR3 protein: CASSLFQRGVEDTQYF; CDR3 DNA: TGCGCCAGCAGCTTGTTTCAGCGGGGGGTGGAGGATACGCAGTATTTT
clone size: -; J gene: TRBJ1-4; D gene: -; V gene: TRBV6-5; CDR3 protein: CASSLGLNEKLFF; CDR3 DNA: TGTGCCAGCAGTTTGGGACTTAATGAAAAACTGTTTTTT
clone size: -; J gene: TRBJ2-5; D gene: TRBD2; V gene: TRBV7-8; CDR3 protein: CASSLQRGGRETQYF; CDR3 DNA: TGTGCCAGCAGCTTACAGCGGGGGGGCCGAGAGACCCAGTACTTC
clone size: -; J gene: TRBJ1-6; D gene: -; V gene: TRBV7-2; CDR3 protein: CASSLGQNYNSPLHF; CDR3 DNA: TGTGCCAGCAGCTTAGGGCAGAACTATAATTCACCCCTCCACTTT
clone size: -; J gene: TRBJ2-2; D gene: TRBD2; V gene: TRBV29-1; CDR3 protein: CSAWGLAGGTSNTGELFF; CDR3 DNA: TGCAGCGCCTGGGGACTAGCGGGGGGCACTTCGAACACCGGGGAGCTGTTTTTT
clone size: -; J gene: TRBJ1-6; D gene: -; V gene: TRBV5-4; CDR3 protein: CASKTAGGASPLHF; CDR3 DNA: TGTGCCAGCAAGACCGCGGGGGGTGCTTCACCCCTCCACTTT
clone size: -; J gene: TRBJ2-2; D gene: TRBD1; V gene: TRBV19; CDR3 protein: CASSTGQANTGELFF; CDR3 DNA: TGTGCCAGTAGTACTGGACAGGCGAACACCGGGGAGCTGTTTTTT
clone size: -; J gene: TRBJ1-6; D gene: -; V gene: TRBV6-5; CDR3 protein: CASSRNRDGNSPLHF; CDR3 DNA: TGTGCCAGCAGTAGAAACAGGGACGGAAATTCACCCCTCCACTTT
clone size: -; J gene: TRBJ2-7; D gene: TRBD2; V gene: TRBV4-1; CDR3 protein: CASSQVNSGGYEQYF; CDR3 DNA: TGCGCCAGCAGCCAAGTCAATAGCGGGGGCTACGAGCAGTACTTC
clone size: -; J gene: TRBJ2-7; D gene: -; V gene: TRBV10-3; CDR3 protein: CAAKEGPYEQYF; CDR3 DNA: TGTGCCGCAAAGGAAGGGCCCTACGAGCAGTACTTC
clone size: -; J gene: TRBJ2-7; D gene: -; V gene: TRBV25-1; CDR3 protein: CASSETGSYEQYF; CDR3 DNA: TGTGCCAGCAGTGAGACGGGTTCCTACGAGCAGTACTTC
clone size: -; J gene: TRBJ1-3; D gene: -; V gene: TRBV7-9; CDR3 protein: CASSQLWTSGNTIYF; CDR3 DNA: TGTGCCAGCAGCCAGTTATGGACCTCTGGAAACACCATATATTTT
clone size: -; J gene: TRBJ1-1; D gene: -; V gene: TRBV6-6; CDR3 protein: CASRPHTIPEAFF; CDR3 DNA: TGTGCCAGCAGGCCACACACGATCCCTGAAGCTTTCTTT
clone size: -; J gene: TRBJ2-2; D gene: -; V gene: TRBV5-6; CDR3 protein: CASSLFGGRTGELFF; CDR3 DNA: TGTGCCAGCAGCCTTTTCGGGGGGCGAACCGGGGAGCTGTTTTTT
clone size: -; J gene: TRBJ2-2; D gene: -; V gene: TRBV29-1; CDR3 protein: CSVVLGTGELFF; CDR3 DNA: TGCAGCGTTGTACTCGGCACCGGGGAGCTGTTTTTT
clone size: few; J gene: TRBJ1-3; D gene: TRBD1; V gene: TRBV5-4; CDR3 protein: CASSAQGANTIYF; CDR3 DNA: TGTGCCAGCAGCGCACAGGGGGCTAACACCATATATTTT
clone size: -; J gene: TRBJ2-5; D gene: -; V gene: TRBV7-2; CDR3 protein: CASSWTVQETQYF; CDR3 DNA: TGTGCCAGCAGCTGGACGGTCCAAGAGACCCAGTACTTC
clone size: -; J gene: TRBJ1-1; D gene: -; V gene: TRBV5-1; CDR3 protein: CASSLAGGMNTEAFF; CDR3 DNA: TGCGCCAGCAGCCTGGCAGGCGGGATGAACACTGAAGCTTTCTTT
clone size: -; J gene: TRBJ2-7; D gene: -; V gene: TRBV14; CDR3 protein: CASSQGVGGTYEQYF; CDR3 DNA: TGTGCCAGCAGCCAAGGGGTCGGGGGAACCTACGAGCAGTACTTC